This TCR beta chain was identified in a study of control samples from healthy donors and cancer patients (dated by TCRdb to 2018 to 2020). In the germline V gene, CDR1 corresponds to SGDLS and CDR2 to YYNGEE. Counted from cysteine to phenylalanine, this CDR3 has 16 amino acids. Of the read, only the CDR3 DNA is kept; its 48 bases are in frame from base 1. Trimming takes 0 bases off V and 8 bases off J; junction bases not matched to a gene: 4. The library came from the immunoSEQ multiplex PCR assay. The immuneACCESS repertoire file appears here via TCRdb, limited to in-frame rearrangements. These files lack a portion of the clones; in checked studies, under half of the deficit traces to unresolved V genes, and the cause of the others is not known. This sample gives around 50,000 clones in total; roughly 94% of them show up just once. Less than 3% of the sample lies in the top ten. To note about this clone: Which antigen it targets is not known. Base qualities are missing; no much larger clone stands one base away.

The sample was blood. The TCR comes from a young man in good health. The rearranged segments are TRBV9 and TRBJ2-1; 14 of the junction bases match TRBD2. DNA sequence: TGTGCCAGCAGCGTAGCTGGGACTAGCGGGAGATATGAGCAGTTCTTC. Its product reads: CASSVAGTSGRYEQFF.